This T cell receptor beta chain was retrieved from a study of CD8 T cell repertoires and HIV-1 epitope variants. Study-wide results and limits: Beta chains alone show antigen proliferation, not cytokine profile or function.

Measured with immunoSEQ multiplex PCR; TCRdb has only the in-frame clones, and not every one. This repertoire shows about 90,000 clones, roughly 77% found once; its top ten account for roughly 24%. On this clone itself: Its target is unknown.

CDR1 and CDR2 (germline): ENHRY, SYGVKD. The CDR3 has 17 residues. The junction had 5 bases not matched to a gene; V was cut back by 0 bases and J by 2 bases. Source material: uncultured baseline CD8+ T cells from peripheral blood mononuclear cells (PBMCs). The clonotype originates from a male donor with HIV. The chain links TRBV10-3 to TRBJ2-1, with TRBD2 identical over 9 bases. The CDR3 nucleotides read TGTGCCATCAGTGAGTCTAGCGGGAGATCCGCCTACAATGAGCAGTTCTTC. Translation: CAISESSGRSAYNEQFF.